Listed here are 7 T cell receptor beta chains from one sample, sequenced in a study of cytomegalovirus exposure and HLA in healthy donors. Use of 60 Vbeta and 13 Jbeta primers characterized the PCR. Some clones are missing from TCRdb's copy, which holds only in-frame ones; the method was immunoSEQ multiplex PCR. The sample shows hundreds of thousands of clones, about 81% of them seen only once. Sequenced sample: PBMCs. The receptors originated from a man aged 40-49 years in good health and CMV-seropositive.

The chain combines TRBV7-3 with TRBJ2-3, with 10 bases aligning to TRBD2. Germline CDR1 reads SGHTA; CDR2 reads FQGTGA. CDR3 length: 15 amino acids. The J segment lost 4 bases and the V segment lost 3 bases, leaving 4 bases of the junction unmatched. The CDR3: CASSLTSGPADTQYF. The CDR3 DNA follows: TGTGCCAGCAGCTTGACTAGCGGGCCCGCAGATACGCAGTATTTT.

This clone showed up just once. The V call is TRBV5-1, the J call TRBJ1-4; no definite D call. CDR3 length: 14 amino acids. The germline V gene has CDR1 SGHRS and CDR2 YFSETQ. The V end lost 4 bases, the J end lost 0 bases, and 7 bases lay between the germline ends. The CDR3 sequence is CASSLPATNEKLFF. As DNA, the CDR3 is TGCGCCAGCAGCCTCCCCGCAACTAATGAAAAACTGTTTTTT.

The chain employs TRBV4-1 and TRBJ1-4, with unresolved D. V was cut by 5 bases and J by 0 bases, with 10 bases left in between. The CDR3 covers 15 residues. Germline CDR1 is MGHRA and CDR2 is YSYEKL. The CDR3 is CASSSPRTTNEKLFF. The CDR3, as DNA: TGCGCCAGCAGCTCTCCGAGGACAACTAATGAAAAACTGTTTTTT.

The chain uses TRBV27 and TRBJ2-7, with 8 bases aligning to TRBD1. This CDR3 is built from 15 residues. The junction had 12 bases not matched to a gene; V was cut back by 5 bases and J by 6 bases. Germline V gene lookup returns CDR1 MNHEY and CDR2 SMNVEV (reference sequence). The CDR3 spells CASSPWTGNGREQYF. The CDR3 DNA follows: TGTGCCAGCAGTCCCTGGACAGGGAACGGTCGCGAGCAGTACTTC.

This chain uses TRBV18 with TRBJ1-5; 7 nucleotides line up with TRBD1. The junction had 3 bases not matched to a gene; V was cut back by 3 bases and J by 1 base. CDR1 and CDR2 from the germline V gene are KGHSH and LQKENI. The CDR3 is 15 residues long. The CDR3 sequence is CASSPQTGSNQPQHF. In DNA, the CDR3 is TGTGCCAGCTCACCTCAGACAGGGAGCAATCAGCCCCAGCATTTT. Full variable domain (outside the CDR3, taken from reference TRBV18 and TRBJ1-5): NAGVMQNPRHLVRRRGQEARLRCSPMKGHSHVYWYRQLPEEGLKFMVYLQKENIIDESGMPKERFSAEFPKEGPSILRIQQVVRGDSAAYFCASSPQTGSNQPQHFGDGTRLSIL.

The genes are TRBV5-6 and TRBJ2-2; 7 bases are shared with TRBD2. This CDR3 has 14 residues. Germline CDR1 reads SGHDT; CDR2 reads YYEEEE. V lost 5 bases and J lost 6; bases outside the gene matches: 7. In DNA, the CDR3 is TGTGCCAGCAGTCCGGGAGGACATCCCGGGGAGCTGTTTTTT. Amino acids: CASSPGGHPGELFF.

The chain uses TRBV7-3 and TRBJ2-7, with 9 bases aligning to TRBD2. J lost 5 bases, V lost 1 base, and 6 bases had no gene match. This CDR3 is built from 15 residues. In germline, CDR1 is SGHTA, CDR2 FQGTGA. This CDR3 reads CASSLRPSGIHEQYF. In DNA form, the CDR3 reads TGTGCCAGCAGCTTAAGGCCTAGCGGGATCCACGAGCAGTACTTC.